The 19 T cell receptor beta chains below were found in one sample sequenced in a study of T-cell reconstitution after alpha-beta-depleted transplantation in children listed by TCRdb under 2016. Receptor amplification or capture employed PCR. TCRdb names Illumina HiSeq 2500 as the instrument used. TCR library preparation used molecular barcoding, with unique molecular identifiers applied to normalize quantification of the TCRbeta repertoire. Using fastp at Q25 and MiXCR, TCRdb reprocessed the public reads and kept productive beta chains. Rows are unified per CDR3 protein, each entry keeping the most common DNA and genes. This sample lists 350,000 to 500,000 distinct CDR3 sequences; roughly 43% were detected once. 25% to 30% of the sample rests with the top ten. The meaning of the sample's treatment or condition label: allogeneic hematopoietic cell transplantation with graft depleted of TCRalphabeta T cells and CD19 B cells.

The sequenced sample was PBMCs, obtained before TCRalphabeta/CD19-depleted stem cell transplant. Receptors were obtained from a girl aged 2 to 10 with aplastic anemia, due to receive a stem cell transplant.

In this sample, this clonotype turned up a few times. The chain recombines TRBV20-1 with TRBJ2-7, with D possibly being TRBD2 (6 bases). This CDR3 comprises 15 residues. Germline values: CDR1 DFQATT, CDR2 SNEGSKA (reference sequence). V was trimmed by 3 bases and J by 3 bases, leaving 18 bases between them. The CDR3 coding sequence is TGCAGTGCTAGTAGGTTCCGGGGGAAAGGCTACGAGCAGTACTTC. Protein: CSASRFRGKGYEQYF.

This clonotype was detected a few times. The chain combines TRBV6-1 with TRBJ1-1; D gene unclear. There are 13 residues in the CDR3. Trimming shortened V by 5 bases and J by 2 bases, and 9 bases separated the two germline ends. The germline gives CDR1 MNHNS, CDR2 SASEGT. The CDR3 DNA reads TGTGCCAGCAGTCCCAATACTAACACTGAAGCTTTCTTT. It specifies CASSPNTNTEAFF.

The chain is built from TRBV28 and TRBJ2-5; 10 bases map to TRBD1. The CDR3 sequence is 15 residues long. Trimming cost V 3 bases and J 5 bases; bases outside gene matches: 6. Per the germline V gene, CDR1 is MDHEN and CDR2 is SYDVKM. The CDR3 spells CASSFRQGARETQYF. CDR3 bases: TGTGCCAGCAGTTTCCGACAGGGGGCACGTGAGACCCAGTACTTC.

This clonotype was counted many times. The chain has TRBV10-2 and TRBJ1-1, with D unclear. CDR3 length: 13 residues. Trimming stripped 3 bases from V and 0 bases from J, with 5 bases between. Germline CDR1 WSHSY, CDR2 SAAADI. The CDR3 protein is CASSDFVNTEAFF. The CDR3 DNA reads TGCGCCAGCAGTGACTTTGTGAACACTGAAGCTTTCTTT.

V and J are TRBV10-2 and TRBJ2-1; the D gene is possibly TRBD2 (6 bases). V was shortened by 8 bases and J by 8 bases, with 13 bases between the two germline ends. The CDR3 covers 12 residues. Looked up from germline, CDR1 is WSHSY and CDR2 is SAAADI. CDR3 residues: CASGRLVYEQFF. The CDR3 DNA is TGCGCCAGCGGGAGACTAGTTTATGAGCAGTTCTTC.

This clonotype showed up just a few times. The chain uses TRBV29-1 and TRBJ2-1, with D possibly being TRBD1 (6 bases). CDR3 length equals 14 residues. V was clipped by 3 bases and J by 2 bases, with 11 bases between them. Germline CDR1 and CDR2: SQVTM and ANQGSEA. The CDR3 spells CSVDQGFTYNEQFF. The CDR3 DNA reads TGCAGCGTTGATCAGGGGTTCACCTACAATGAGCAGTTCTTC.

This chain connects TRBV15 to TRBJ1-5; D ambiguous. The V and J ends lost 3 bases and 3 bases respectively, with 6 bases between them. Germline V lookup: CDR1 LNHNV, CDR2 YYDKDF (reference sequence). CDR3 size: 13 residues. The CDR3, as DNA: TGTGCCACCAGCAGGGAGGCCAATCAGCCCCAGCATTTT. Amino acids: CATSREANQPQHF.

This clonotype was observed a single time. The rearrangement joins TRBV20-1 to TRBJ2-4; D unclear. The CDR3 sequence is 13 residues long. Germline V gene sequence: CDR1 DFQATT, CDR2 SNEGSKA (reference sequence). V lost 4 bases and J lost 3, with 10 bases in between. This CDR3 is CSANPVIKNIQYF. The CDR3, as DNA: TGCAGTGCTAATCCCGTGATCAAAAACATTCAGTACTTC.

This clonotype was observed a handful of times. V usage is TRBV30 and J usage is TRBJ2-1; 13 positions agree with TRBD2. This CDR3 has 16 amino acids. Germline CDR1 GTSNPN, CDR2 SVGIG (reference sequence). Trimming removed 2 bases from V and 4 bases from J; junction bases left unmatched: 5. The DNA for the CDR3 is TGTGCCTGGAGTCCGGGACTAGCGGGAATTTACAATGAGCAGTTCTTC. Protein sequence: CAWSPGLAGIYNEQFF.

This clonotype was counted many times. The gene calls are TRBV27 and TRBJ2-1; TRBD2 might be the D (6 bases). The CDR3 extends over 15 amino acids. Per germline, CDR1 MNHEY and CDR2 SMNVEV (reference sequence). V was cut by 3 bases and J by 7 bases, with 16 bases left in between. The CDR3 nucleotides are TGTGCCAGCAGTTTCGACGGGGGATGGCTTAATGAGCAGTTCTTC. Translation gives CASSFDGGWLNEQFF.

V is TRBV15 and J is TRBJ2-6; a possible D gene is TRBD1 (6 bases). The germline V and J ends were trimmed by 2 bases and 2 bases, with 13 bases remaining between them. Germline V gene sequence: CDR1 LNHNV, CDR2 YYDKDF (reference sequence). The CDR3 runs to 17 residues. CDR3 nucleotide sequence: TGTGCCACCAGCAGATCTCTACAGGGTACTGGGGCCAACGTCCTGACTTTC. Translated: CATSRSLQGTGANVLTF.

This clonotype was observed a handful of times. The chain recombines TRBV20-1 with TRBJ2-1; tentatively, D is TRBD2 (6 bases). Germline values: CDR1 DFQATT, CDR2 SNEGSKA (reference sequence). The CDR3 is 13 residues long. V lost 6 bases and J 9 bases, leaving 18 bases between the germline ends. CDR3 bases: TGCAGTGCGCGGGACGACCCCGACACTGAGCAGTTCTTC. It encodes CSARDDPDTEQFF.

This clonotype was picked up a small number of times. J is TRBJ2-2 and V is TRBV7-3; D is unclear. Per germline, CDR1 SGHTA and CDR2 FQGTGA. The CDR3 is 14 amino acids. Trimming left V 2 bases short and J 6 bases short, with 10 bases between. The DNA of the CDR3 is TGTGCCAGCAGCTTAGACGTGAAATCCGGGGAGCTGTTTTTT. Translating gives CASSLDVKSGELFF. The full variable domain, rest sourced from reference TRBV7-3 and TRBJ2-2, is GAGVSQTPSNKVTEKGKYVELRCDPISGHTALYWYRQSLGQGPEFLIYFQGTGAADDSGLPNDRFFAVRPEGSVSTLKIQRTERGDSAVYLCASSLDVKSGELFFGEGSRLTVL.

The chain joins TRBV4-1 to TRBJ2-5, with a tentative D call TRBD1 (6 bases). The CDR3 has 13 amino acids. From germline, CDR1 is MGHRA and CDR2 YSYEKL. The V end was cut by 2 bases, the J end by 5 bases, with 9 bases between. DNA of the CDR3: TGCGCCAGCAGCCAATGGCAGGGGGAGACCCAGTACTTC. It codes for CASSQWQGETQYF.

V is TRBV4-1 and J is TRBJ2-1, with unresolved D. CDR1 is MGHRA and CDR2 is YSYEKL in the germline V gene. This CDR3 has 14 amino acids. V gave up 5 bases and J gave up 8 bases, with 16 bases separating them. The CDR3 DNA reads TGCGCCAGCAGCTTTAATATAGGGATCGATGAGCAGTTCTTC. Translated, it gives CASSFNIGIDEQFF.

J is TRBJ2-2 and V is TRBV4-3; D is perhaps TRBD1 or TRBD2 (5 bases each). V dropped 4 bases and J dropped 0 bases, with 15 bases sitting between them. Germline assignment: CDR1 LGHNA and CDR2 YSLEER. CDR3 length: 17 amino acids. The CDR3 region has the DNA TGCGCCAGCAGCCGATTTCGGGGCGACGCGAACACCGGGGAGCTGTTTTTT. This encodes CASSRFRGDANTGELFF.

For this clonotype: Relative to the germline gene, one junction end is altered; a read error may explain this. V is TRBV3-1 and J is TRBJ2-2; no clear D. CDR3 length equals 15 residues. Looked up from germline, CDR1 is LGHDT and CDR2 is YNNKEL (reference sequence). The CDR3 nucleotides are TGTGCCAGCAGCCAATGGGCAACGAACACCAGGGAGCTGTTTTTT. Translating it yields CASSQWATNTRELFF.

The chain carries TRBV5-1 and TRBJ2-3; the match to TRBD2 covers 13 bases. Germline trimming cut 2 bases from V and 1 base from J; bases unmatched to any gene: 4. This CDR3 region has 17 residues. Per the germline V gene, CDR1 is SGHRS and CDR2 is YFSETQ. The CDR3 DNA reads TGCGCCAGCAGCTTCTGGACTAGCGGGGGCCGCACAGATACGCAGTATTTT. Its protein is CASSFWTSGGRTDTQYF.

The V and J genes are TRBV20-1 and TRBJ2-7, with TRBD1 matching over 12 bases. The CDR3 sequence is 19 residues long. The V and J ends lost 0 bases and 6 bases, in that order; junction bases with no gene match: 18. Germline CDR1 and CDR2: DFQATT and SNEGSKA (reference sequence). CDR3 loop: CSARDRRKNPGQGATEQYF. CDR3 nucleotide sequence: TGCAGTGCTAGAGATCGGCGTAAGAACCCGGGACAGGGGGCAACCGAGCAGTACTTC.